Sequencing of this T cell receptor (beta chain) was carried out in a study of T cell responses to AZD1222 COVID-19 vaccine. Sequencing used immunoSEQ multiplex PCR; TCRdb keeps in-frame clones, though not all of them. The sample lists 130,000 to 150,000 clones; 82% were seen once. The sample was peripheral blood, taken on day 0 of MenACWY control vaccination. This sequence was found in an adult in good health.

The CDR3 loop is CSVGPLISGGYTF. In DNA form, the CDR3 reads TGCAGCGTGGGACCTCTCATTTCGGGGGGCTACACCTTC. This chain links TRBV29-1 with TRBJ1-2, with D tentatively TRBD1 (5 bases). The germline V gene has CDR1 SQVTM and CDR2 ANQGSEA. V was shortened by 6 bases and J by 8 bases, with 19 bases between the two germline ends. The CDR3 runs 13 residues.